This T cell receptor beta chain is drawn from a study of T cell repertoires in cytomegalovirus infection. TCRdb called the reads again in MiXCR, with one record for every CDR3 protein. The data contain fewer than 700,000 distinct CDR3 sequences, 20% to 25% of them singletons. In germline, CDR1 is DFQATT, CDR2 SNEGSKA (reference sequence). The V segment lost 4 bases and the J segment 1 base; nucleotides outside the gene matches: 8. CDR3 length: 16 amino acids. The source is a human donor in good health (CMV status not recorded). Some clones in this sample may be carry-over from other donors' samples. V gene TRBV20-1 combines with J gene TRBJ2-1, with 9 bases aligning to TRBD1. The sample was CD8+ T cells from PBMCs. The CDR3 loop reads CSAKSRGTGSYNEQFF. The CDR3 DNA sequence: TGCAGTGCTAAGTCTAGGGGGACAGGGTCCTACAATGAGCAGTTCTTC.